These T cell receptor beta chains were read from a single sample in a study of cytomegalovirus exposure and HLA in healthy donors. The method was immunoSEQ multiplex PCR; TCRdb's version includes in-frame clones alone and lacks a portion of them. The table shows approximately 170,000 clones, with approximately 84% occurring only once. Sequencing was carried out using PBMCs. The receptors were sampled from a man in his forties or fifties in good health and CMV-seropositive. The CDR3 runs from the conserved cysteine through the conserved F or W. Fields, in order: V gene, clone size, D gene, J gene, CDR3 DNA, CDR3 protein. A D gene is named only where the DNA matches it firmly. The size entry is marked missing in some rows and otherwise reads once, few, many or a size class.

v_call: TRBV7-6
clone_size: .
d_call: .
j_call: TRBJ2-3
cdr3_nt: TGTGCCAGCAGCTTAGCAGTAGGTCCCGGGGATACGCAGTATTTT
cdr3_aa: CASSLAVGPGDTQYF

v_call: TRBV16
clone_size: .
d_call: .
j_call: TRBJ1-5
cdr3_nt: TGTGCCAGCAGCCCCCACAGGGATCAGCCCCAGCATTTT
cdr3_aa: CASSPHRDQPQHF

v_call: TRBV5-8
clone_size: .
d_call: TRBD2
j_call: TRBJ2-5
cdr3_nt: TGTGCCAACCGACTAGCGGGAGTTGAGACCCAGTACTTC
cdr3_aa: CANRLAGVETQYF

v_call: TRBV7-8
clone_size: .
d_call: .
j_call: TRBJ2-7
cdr3_nt: TGTGCCAGCAGCCCCCGGCCCGAGCGATCCTACGAGCAGTACTTC
cdr3_aa: CASSPRPERSYEQYF

v_call: TRBV6-1
clone_size: .
d_call: .
j_call: TRBJ1-2
cdr3_nt: TGTGCCAGCAGTGAGTACAGGACCTATGGCTACACCTTC
cdr3_aa: CASSEYRTYGYTF

v_call: TRBV6-1
clone_size: .
d_call: .
j_call: TRBJ1-3
cdr3_nt: TGTGCCAGCAGTCCCCCCAGGTCTGGAAACACCATATATTTT
cdr3_aa: CASSPPRSGNTIYF

v_call: TRBV6-5
clone_size: few
d_call: TRBD2
j_call: TRBJ2-7
cdr3_nt: TGTGCCAGCAGGCTAGCGGGGTACGAGCAGTACTTC
cdr3_aa: CASRLAGYEQYF

v_call: TRBV25-1
clone_size: .
d_call: .
j_call: TRBJ2-1
cdr3_nt: TGTGCCAGCAGACGGACAGTTCGGGAGCAGTTCTTC
cdr3_aa: CASRRTVREQFF

v_call: TRBV29-1
clone_size: .
d_call: .
j_call: TRBJ1-5
cdr3_nt: TGCAGCCCTGTCAGGGCGGGGGGACTCCCCCGATCCCATTTT
cdr3_aa: CSPVRAGGLPRSHF

v_call: TRBV15
clone_size: .
d_call: .
j_call: TRBJ1-6
cdr3_nt: TGTGCCACCAGCTCGGAGTCCACCGGGACACAAAGAAGTCGTAATTCACCCCTCCACTTT
cdr3_aa: CATSSESTGTQRSRNSPLHF

v_call: TRBV5-1
clone_size: .
d_call: TRBD1
j_call: TRBJ2-1
cdr3_nt: TGCGCCAGCAGCCCGGGGACAGGGGGGGGTGAGCAGTTCTTC
cdr3_aa: CASSPGTGGGEQFF

v_call: TRBV6-6
clone_size: .
d_call: .
j_call: TRBJ2-7
cdr3_nt: TGTGCCAGCAGTCTCCTAGCGTTCGAGCAGTACTTC
cdr3_aa: CASSLLAFEQYF

v_call: TRBV7-3
clone_size: .
d_call: TRBD1
j_call: TRBJ1-2
cdr3_nt: TGTGCCAGCAGCCCGGACAGGAGGGAAGGCTACACCTTC
cdr3_aa: CASSPDRREGYTF

v_call: TRBV7-7
clone_size: .
d_call: .
j_call: TRBJ2-3
cdr3_nt: TGTGCTAGCAGGCGGAGGGGGGGGATTCGGTTCACGCAGTATTTT
cdr3_aa: CASRRRGGIRFTQYF

v_call: TRBV11-2
clone_size: .
d_call: .
j_call: TRBJ2-7
cdr3_nt: TGTGCCAGCAGCTTAAGGGGACACTCCTACGAGCAGTACTTC
cdr3_aa: CASSLRGHSYEQYF

v_call: TRBV5-6
clone_size: once
d_call: .
j_call: TRBJ2-1
cdr3_nt: TGTGCCAGCAGGGCACAGGGTATCCTGGGGAATGAGCAGTTCTTC
cdr3_aa: CASRAQGILGNEQFF

v_call: TRBV7-3
clone_size: .
d_call: .
j_call: TRBJ2-1
cdr3_nt: TGTGCCAGCAGCTTAGTGGGGGGACATGAGCAGTTCTTC
cdr3_aa: CASSLVGGHEQFF

v_call: TRBV19
clone_size: .
d_call: .
j_call: TRBJ1-2
cdr3_nt: TGTGCCAGTAGCCCCGGGAGGGCGGCTAACTATGGCTACACCTTC
cdr3_aa: CASSPGRAANYGYTF

v_call: TRBV10-3
clone_size: .
d_call: .
j_call: TRBJ2-1
cdr3_nt: TGTGCCATCAGTCCCGGGACTTGGAGCAATGAGCAGTTCTTC
cdr3_aa: CAISPGTWSNEQFF

v_call: TRBV2
clone_size: .
d_call: TRBD2
j_call: TRBJ2-7
cdr3_nt: TGTGCCAGCTGCCCGCGGGGGTACGAGCAGTACTTC
cdr3_aa: CASCPRGYEQYF

v_call: TRBV5-5
clone_size: .
d_call: .
j_call: TRBJ2-2
cdr3_nt: TGTGCCAGCAAACTAGACCCGGGGGTATTGTCCGGGGAGCTGTTTTTT
cdr3_aa: CASKLDPGVLSGELFF

v_call: TRBV7-9
clone_size: .
d_call: TRBD2
j_call: TRBJ2-3
cdr3_nt: TGTGCCAGCCTATTTGGGAGGGGAACAGATACGCAGTATTTT
cdr3_aa: CASLFGRGTDTQYF

v_call: TRBV5-1
clone_size: .
d_call: .
j_call: TRBJ2-3
cdr3_nt: TGCGCCAGCAGCTTGGCTGCGGATACGCAGTATTTT
cdr3_aa: CASSLAADTQYF

v_call: TRBV5-5
clone_size: few
d_call: TRBD2
j_call: TRBJ2-2
cdr3_nt: TGTGCCAGCAGCTCCCTAGCGGGAAACACCGGGGAGCTGTTTTTT
cdr3_aa: CASSSLAGNTGELFF

v_call: TRBV9
clone_size: few
d_call: TRBD1
j_call: TRBJ1-1
cdr3_nt: TGTGCCAGCAGCGTAGGGAGGACAGGGCGAGCTTTCTTT
cdr3_aa: CASSVGRTGRAFF